Listed below are T cell receptor beta chains from one sample, sequenced in a study of PD-L1 blockade in urothelial cancer. TCRdb's table, derived via immunoSEQ multiplex PCR, lists solely in-frame clones and lacks some. The data show more than 85,000 clones, about nine tenths seen once. The specimen was PBMCs, collected around atezolizumab (anti-PD-L1) treatment. All receptors derive from a woman of 80 years or more with urothelial cancer. The CDR3 runs from the conserved cysteine through the conserved F or W. A D gene is named only where the DNA matches it firmly. Clone size is stated in some rows and not others, as once, few, many or a class when expanded.

cdr3_aa	cdr3_nt	j_call	d_call	clone_size	v_call
CASSQRLAGGLDNEQFF	TGTGCCAGCAGCCAGAGACTAGCGGGAGGGCTCGACAATGAGCAGTTCTTC	TRBJ2-1	TRBD2	-	TRBV4-2
CASSRRTGDYGYTF	TGTGCCAGCTCCAGAAGGACAGGGGACTATGGCTACACCTTC	TRBJ1-2	TRBD1	-	TRBV18
CASSTTIRELSRFF	TGTGCCAGTAGTACAACAATCAGGGAACTTAGCCGGTTCTTC	TRBJ2-1	-	-	TRBV19
CAGKGQANSYEQYF	TGTGCCGGCAAAGGACAGGCTAACTCCTACGAGCAGTACTTC	TRBJ2-7	TRBD1	-	TRBV6-1
CASSFTGAGGNTIYF	TGTGCCAGCAGCTTTACAGGGGCGGGAGGAAACACCATATATTTT	TRBJ1-3	TRBD1	-	TRBV11-2
CASSLRGVGRSYGYTF	TGTGCCAGCAGCTTGAGAGGAGTAGGGAGAAGCTATGGCTACACCTTC	TRBJ1-2	-	-	TRBV5-4
CSVDSYNEQFF	TGCAGCGTCGACAGCTACAATGAGCAGTTCTTC	TRBJ2-1	-	-	TRBV29-1
CASSSRGTPNTGELFF	TGCGCCAGCAGCTCCAGGGGGACGCCGAACACCGGGGAGCTGTTTTTT	TRBJ2-2	TRBD1	-	TRBV5-1
CASSLATRDSLPGGNTIYF	TGTGCCAGCAGCTTAGCTACCCGGGATTCCCTCCCGGGGGGAAACACCATATATTTT	TRBJ1-3	-	-	TRBV7-6
CASSEFRGNNEKLFF	TGTGCCAGCAGTGAATTTCGGGGAAATAATGAAAAACTGTTTTTT	TRBJ1-4	-	few	TRBV25-1
CASSPPLRTEAFF	TGTGCCAGCAGTCCCCCCCTCCGCACTGAAGCTTTCTTT	TRBJ1-1	-	-	TRBV28
CASSSIPLAGGKNIQYF	TGTGCCAGCAGCTCCATACCACTAGCGGGAGGGAAAAACATTCAGTACTTC	TRBJ2-4	TRBD2	-	TRBV5-4
CASSETVSSYNEQFF	TGTGCCAGCAGTGAAACAGTGAGCTCCTACAATGAGCAGTTCTTC	TRBJ2-1	-	-	TRBV28
CAARGAFSGGNTEAFF	TGTGCGGCACGCGGCGCGTTTTCAGGGGGGAACACTGAAGCTTTCTTT	TRBJ1-1	TRBD1	once	TRBV10-3
CASSLSHPGGGYTF	TGTGCCAGCAGTTTATCCCACCCAGGAGGGGGCTACACCTTC	TRBJ1-2	-	-	TRBV27
CASSPPGLAGGHEQYF	TGTGCCAGCAGCCCCCCGGGACTAGCGGGAGGGCACGAGCAGTACTTC	TRBJ2-7	TRBD2	-	TRBV13
CASSPTSYEQYF	TGTGCCAGCAGCCCGACTAGCTACGAGCAGTACTTC	TRBJ2-7	-	-	TRBV11-2
CSAKSVGLAAF	TGCAGTGCTAAGAGCGTGGGACTAGCAGCCTTC	TRBJ2-7	TRBD2	once	TRBV20-1
CASRSGHSETQYF	TGTGCCAGCAGAAGCGGGCACTCAGAGACCCAGTACTTC	TRBJ2-5	-	-	TRBV5-4
CSVNSGTAYGYTF	TGCAGCGTTAACTCCGGGACAGCCTATGGCTACACCTTC	TRBJ1-2	TRBD1	once	TRBV29-1
CASSVTSGFPSTDTQYF	TGTGCCAGCAGTGTGACTAGCGGGTTCCCTAGCACAGATACGCAGTATTTT	TRBJ2-3	TRBD2	-	TRBV25-1
CASSTGQTYEQYF	TGTGCCAGCTCAACGGGACAGACCTACGAGCAGTACTTC	TRBJ2-7	TRBD1	few	TRBV18
CASSLKGVYSNQPQHF	TGTGCCAGCAGCTTGAAGGGGGTTTATAGCAATCAGCCCCAGCATTTT	TRBJ1-5	-	-	TRBV5-5
CASSFETSWELFF	TGTGCCAGCAGCTTTGAGACTAGCTGGGAGCTGTTTTTT	TRBJ2-2	TRBD2	once	TRBV5-8
CASSFGAHEQFF	TGTGCCAGCAGCTTTGGTGCGCATGAGCAGTTCTTC	TRBJ2-1	-	-	TRBV7-6
CAWSASGLYGYTF	TGTGCCTGGAGTGCCTCAGGACTCTATGGCTACACCTTC	TRBJ1-2	-	-	TRBV30
CASSLGALGYGYTF	TGTGCCAGCAGTTTAGGGGCTTTGGGCTATGGCTACACCTTC	TRBJ1-2	-	-	TRBV28
CASSRREASGRGLDEQYF	TGCGCCAGCAGCCGCAGGGAGGCTAGCGGGAGAGGTTTAGACGAGCAGTACTTC	TRBJ2-7	TRBD2	-	TRBV5-1
CAWTPTATNQPQHF	TGTGCCTGGACTCCGACAGCAACAAATCAGCCCCAGCATTTT	TRBJ1-5	-	-	TRBV30
CASSVGQAPNYGYTF	TGTGCCAGCAGCGTCGGACAGGCACCTAACTATGGCTACACCTTC	TRBJ1-2	TRBD1	-	TRBV9
CASSPGQGTFQPQHF	TGTGCCAGCTCACCGGGACAGGGTACGTTTCAGCCCCAGCATTTT	TRBJ1-5	TRBD1	few	TRBV18
CASRQDYGYTF	TGTGCCAGTAGACAAGATTATGGCTACACCTTC	TRBJ1-2	-	-	TRBV28